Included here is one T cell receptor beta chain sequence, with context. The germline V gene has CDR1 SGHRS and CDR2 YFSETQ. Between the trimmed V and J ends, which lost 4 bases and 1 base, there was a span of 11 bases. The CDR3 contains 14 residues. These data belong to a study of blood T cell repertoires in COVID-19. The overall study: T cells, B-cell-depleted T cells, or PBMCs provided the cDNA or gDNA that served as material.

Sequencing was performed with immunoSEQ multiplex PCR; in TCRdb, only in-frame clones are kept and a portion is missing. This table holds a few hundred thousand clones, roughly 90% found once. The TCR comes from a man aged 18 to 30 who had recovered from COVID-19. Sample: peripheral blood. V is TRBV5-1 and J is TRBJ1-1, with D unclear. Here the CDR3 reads CASSPDGSNTEAFF. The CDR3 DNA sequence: TGCGCCAGCAGCCCCGACGGGTCGAACACTGAAGCTTTCTTT.